This TCR beta chain was obtained from a study of T cell clones after liver transplantation (dated 2019 in TCRdb). Turning to the overall study: Samples were obtained from ITN030ST, a randomized trial in which withdrawal of immunosuppression was attempted within 2 years of liver transplantation. Until randomization at 12-24 months post-transplant, subjects were given standard immunosuppression, with no induction therapy. Three of the eight recipients were HCV-positive; the others were transplanted for non-autoimmune, non-viral indications. Tolerance meant complete immunosuppression withdrawal for at least one year without liver enzymes rising beyond twice the upper limit of normal. Third party-reactive TCRbeta sequences from pre-transplant MLRs were also identified as an antigen-independent comparator for donor-reactive sequences. Blood samples were collected pre-transplant, pre-randomization before withdrawal, and post-randomization after either full withdrawal or failed withdrawal. Donor-reactive T cell clones were identified by TCRbeta sequencing after a pre-transplant mixed lymphocyte reaction and then tracked in post-transplant blood. Of the 8 liver transplant recipients making up the studied cohort, 3 were classified as tolerant and 5 as non-tolerant. Study-wide conclusions, independent of this receptor: In 5 of 8 subjects, circulating donor-reactive CD4 TCRbeta sequences decreased significantly after transplant, regardless of tolerance or HCV status. Low numbers of available donor cells limited the measurable donor-reactive repertoire in a couple of subjects. Conclusions were preliminary, limited by small, heterogeneous patient numbers and non-standardized post-transplant time points. Because no allograft tissue specimens were available, donor-reactive T cells may have migrated into the graft instead of being deleted. The decline in donor-reactive sequences exceeded the decline in third party-reactive sequences, suggesting partial antigen-specific deletion that was unrelated to withdrawal success. After accounting for repertoire turnover, donor-reactive detection was significantly reduced in 7 of 8 subjects for CD4 and 8 of 8 for CD8.

Frozen genomic DNA underwent high-throughput TCRbeta CDR3 sequencing by immunoSEQ, including PCR amplification, mapping, bias correction and internal controls. The authors processed their data as follows. Productive rearrangements were retained, and unique TCRbeta sequences were defined by the CDR3 nucleotide sequence together with the V and J gene. For a sequence to be called donor-reactive, it needed a frequency of at least 0.01% and at least 5-fold expansion in CFSE-low cells compared with unstimulated pre-transplant cells. Minimum frequency thresholds were set for each subject on the basis of the unstimulated sample with the lowest template count, so that a detection power of at least 90% was ensured. Jensen-Shannon divergence between the top 1000 TCRbeta sequences post-transplant and pre-transplant was used to measure repertoire turnover. Two-sided Fisher's exact tests were used to test for changes in how often donor-reactive sequences were detected. Sourced from immuneACCESS, this table was stored by TCRdb with only in-frame sequences that have V and J called. A share of the clones is absent; for the studies checked, an unresolved V gene accounts for under half, and the remainder has no known explanation. The D gene and trimming were derived from the DNA, and the V and J assignments and clone size from that table. Present in this sample are 90,000 to 120,000 clones, 82% of which were seen just once. 0.8% to 1% of the sample goes to the ten largest clones.

The time point label, read with the paper, signifies: pre-transplant. Unstimulated PBMCs, after thawing, were stained for CD3, CD4 and CD8 and then FACS-sorted into CD3+CD4+ and CD3+CD8+ populations. All 8 studied subjects were randomized to withdrawal of immunosuppression. Genomic DNA was isolated with the Qiagen DNeasy Blood and Tissue Kit. Measured from the cysteine to the phenylalanine, the CDR3 is 16 residues long. Only the CDR3 region is kept as DNA, spanning 48 bases read in frame from base 1. From the germline V gene, CDR1 is SNHLY and CDR2 is FYNNEI. From V the trimming removes 6 bases and from J it removes 1 base, while the gene matches leave 5 bases of the junction unaccounted for. This clone showed up just a few times. This receptor's antigen is unknown. The record has no base qualities; no much larger clone is one base away.

Rearrangement joined TRBV2 to TRBJ2-3; TRBD2 agrees with 12 junctional bases. The TCR was taken from a human donor who received a liver transplant. This specimen was CD4+ T cells from blood, taken before liver transplant. The nucleotide sequence reads TGTGCCAGCAGCGGAGGGACTAGCGGGCGCACAGATACGCAGTATTTT. Its coded protein is CASSGGTSGRTDTQYF. Joined to the reference TRBV2 and TRBJ2-3 proteins, this CDR3 gives the full variable domain: EPEVTQTPSHQVTQMGQEVILRCVPISNHLYFYWYRQILGQKVEFLVSFYNNEISEKSEIFDDQFSVERPDGSNFTLKIRSTKLEDSAMYFCASSGGTSGRTDTQYFGPGTRLTVL.